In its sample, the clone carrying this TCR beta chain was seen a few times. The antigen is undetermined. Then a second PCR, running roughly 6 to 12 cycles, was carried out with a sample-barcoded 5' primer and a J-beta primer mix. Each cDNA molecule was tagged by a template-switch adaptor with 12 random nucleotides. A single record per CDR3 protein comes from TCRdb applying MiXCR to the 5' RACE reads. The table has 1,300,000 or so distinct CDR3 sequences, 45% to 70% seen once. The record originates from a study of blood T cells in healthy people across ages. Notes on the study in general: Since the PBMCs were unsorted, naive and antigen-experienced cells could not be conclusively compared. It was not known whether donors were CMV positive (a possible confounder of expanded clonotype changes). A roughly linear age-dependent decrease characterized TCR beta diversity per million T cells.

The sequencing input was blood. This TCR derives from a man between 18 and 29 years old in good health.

CDR3 sequence (DNA): TGCAGCGCCGCTACGACAGGGGGCAAAGAGACCCAGTACTTC. This sequence encodes CSAATTGGKETQYF. The chain employs TRBV29-1 and TRBJ2-5, with TRBD1 matching over 10 bases. Germline V gives CDR1 SQVTM, CDR2 ANQGSEA. The V and J ends lost 7 bases and 3 bases, in that order; junction bases with no gene match: 8. The CDR3 is made up of 14 amino acids.